A selection of T cell receptor beta chains follows, all from one sample in a study of long-term antiretroviral therapy in people with HIV. Repertoires were generated with immunoSEQ multiplex PCR, while TCRdb's copy carries only in-frame clones and drops some. This table holds over 20,000 clones, over 75% found once. Sequenced here: unsorted PBMCs, sampled 0.6 years after starting antiretroviral therapy. The receptors were gathered from a man aged 55 to 70 with HIV. The CDR3 runs from the conserved cysteine through the conserved F or W. The order of the fields is V gene, D gene, clone size, J gene, CDR3 protein, CDR3 DNA. A D gene is named only where the DNA matches it firmly. Size is stated for part of the rows, as once, few or many counts, or as a class when the clone is expanded.

v_call: TRBV28; d_call: -; clone_size: -; j_call: TRBJ2-1; cdr3_aa: CASTLRGDYNEQFF; cdr3_nt: TGTGCCAGCACCCTGAGAGGGGATTACAATGAGCAGTTCTTC
v_call: TRBV15; d_call: TRBD1; clone_size: -; j_call: TRBJ2-7; cdr3_aa: CATSRLRQGTYEQYF; cdr3_nt: TGTGCCACCAGCAGGCTCAGACAGGGTACCTACGAGCAGTACTTC
v_call: TRBV5-1; d_call: TRBD2; clone_size: -; j_call: TRBJ2-1; cdr3_aa: CASRVGGGALNEQFF; cdr3_nt: TGCGCCAGCAGAGTGGGCGGGGGGGCCTTAAATGAGCAGTTCTTC
v_call: TRBV9; d_call: TRBD1; clone_size: -; j_call: TRBJ2-3; cdr3_aa: CASTSQGQLTDTQYF; cdr3_nt: TGTGCCAGCACCTCCCAGGGACAGCTCACAGATACGCAGTATTTT
v_call: TRBV9; d_call: TRBD1; clone_size: -; j_call: TRBJ2-2; cdr3_aa: CASSVDQGDELAGELFF; cdr3_nt: TGTGCCAGCAGCGTAGATCAGGGGGACGAATTGGCCGGGGAGCTGTTTTTT
v_call: TRBV10-3; d_call: -; clone_size: -; j_call: TRBJ1-5; cdr3_aa: CAIRPDKINQPQHF; cdr3_nt: TGTGCCATCAGACCCGACAAGATCAATCAGCCCCAGCATTTT
v_call: TRBV5-1; d_call: -; clone_size: -; j_call: TRBJ2-3; cdr3_aa: CASSSTWASTDTQYF; cdr3_nt: TGCGCCAGCAGCTCAACTTGGGCGAGCACAGATACGCAGTATTTT
v_call: TRBV14; d_call: -; clone_size: few; j_call: TRBJ2-1; cdr3_aa: CASSLTGDSYNEQFF; cdr3_nt: TGTGCCAGCAGTCTCACGGGCGACTCCTACAATGAGCAGTTCTTC
v_call: TRBV7-3; d_call: TRBD2; clone_size: medium-sized; j_call: TRBJ2-2; cdr3_aa: CASSWGGTGELFF; cdr3_nt: TGTGCCAGCAGCTGGGGGGGGACCGGGGAGCTGTTTTTT
v_call: TRBV7-3; d_call: -; clone_size: -; j_call: TRBJ2-1; cdr3_aa: CASSLKGTGHNEQFF; cdr3_nt: TGTGCCAGCAGCTTAAAGGGGACTGGACACAATGAGCAGTTCTTC
v_call: TRBV5-1; d_call: -; clone_size: -; j_call: TRBJ1-4; cdr3_aa: CASSWETEATNEKLFF; cdr3_nt: TGCGCCAGCAGCTGGGAGACAGAAGCAACTAATGAAAAACTGTTTTTT
v_call: TRBV30; d_call: -; clone_size: -; j_call: TRBJ1-3; cdr3_aa: CAWSLTFPGNTIYF; cdr3_nt: TGTGCCTGGAGTCTTACCTTTCCTGGAAACACCATATATTTT
v_call: TRBV11-3; d_call: -; clone_size: -; j_call: TRBJ1-3; cdr3_aa: CASSRGNGNTIYF; cdr3_nt: TGTGCCAGCAGCCGGGGCAATGGAAACACCATATATTTT
v_call: TRBV9; d_call: TRBD1; clone_size: few; j_call: TRBJ1-5; cdr3_aa: CASSETGASEPQHF; cdr3_nt: TGTGCCAGCAGCGAGACAGGGGCTAGTGAGCCCCAGCATTTT
v_call: TRBV4-1; d_call: -; clone_size: -; j_call: TRBJ1-3; cdr3_aa: CASSQAGDSGNTIYF; cdr3_nt: TGCGCCAGCAGCCAAGCCGGTGACTCTGGAAACACCATATATTTT
v_call: TRBV28; d_call: TRBD1; clone_size: -; j_call: TRBJ1-2; cdr3_aa: CASSPGQDIYGYTF; cdr3_nt: TGTGCCAGCAGTCCCGGACAGGACATTTATGGCTACACCTTC
v_call: TRBV20-1; d_call: -; clone_size: -; j_call: TRBJ2-1; cdr3_aa: CSARGSNEQFF; cdr3_nt: TGCAGTGCTAGGGGATCCAATGAGCAGTTCTTC
v_call: TRBV6-5; d_call: -; clone_size: -; j_call: TRBJ2-3; cdr3_aa: CASSYGGGTDTQYF; cdr3_nt: TGTGCCAGCAGTTACGGAGGAGGCACAGATACGCAGTATTTT
v_call: TRBV4-3; d_call: -; clone_size: -; j_call: TRBJ1-4; cdr3_aa: CASSPTESAAGYNEKLFF; cdr3_nt: TGCGCCAGCAGCCCGACTGAGTCCGCGGCCGGATATAATGAAAAACTGTTTTTT
v_call: TRBV7-8; d_call: -; clone_size: -; j_call: TRBJ2-2; cdr3_aa: CAGRQDNTGELFF; cdr3_nt: TGTGCGGGCCGACAGGACAACACCGGGGAGCTGTTTTTT
v_call: TRBV7-9; d_call: -; clone_size: -; j_call: TRBJ1-3; cdr3_aa: CASSSLSRSPGNTIYF; cdr3_nt: TGTGCCAGCAGCTCTCTGAGTCGCTCCCCTGGAAACACCATATATTTT
v_call: TRBV5-6; d_call: -; clone_size: few; j_call: TRBJ1-2; cdr3_aa: CASSLVGGYTF; cdr3_nt: TGTGCCAGCAGCTTGGTCGGTGGCTACACCTTC
v_call: TRBV19; d_call: TRBD2; clone_size: once; j_call: TRBJ2-7; cdr3_aa: CASRSGRDATYEQYF; cdr3_nt: TGTGCCAGCCGATCCGGGAGGGATGCCACCTACGAGCAGTACTTC
v_call: TRBV5-1; d_call: TRBD2; clone_size: -; j_call: TRBJ2-3; cdr3_aa: CASSLEVAGTDTQYF; cdr3_nt: TGCGCCAGCAGCTTGGAGGTAGCGGGGACAGATACGCAGTATTTT
v_call: TRBV30; d_call: TRBD2; clone_size: -; j_call: TRBJ2-7; cdr3_aa: CACIFRGGEQYF; cdr3_nt: TGTGCCTGTATATTCCGCGGGGGCGAGCAGTACTTC
v_call: TRBV5-1; d_call: TRBD2; clone_size: -; j_call: TRBJ2-1; cdr3_aa: CASSDLTSGGISSYNEQFF; cdr3_nt: TGCGCCAGCAGCGACCTTACTAGCGGGGGGATCAGCTCCTACAATGAGCAGTTCTTC
v_call: TRBV18; d_call: -; clone_size: -; j_call: TRBJ1-1; cdr3_aa: CASSPIYPEGLETEAFF; cdr3_nt: TGTGCCAGCTCACCAATCTACCCCGAAGGTCTTGAGACTGAAGCTTTCTTT
v_call: TRBV7-2; d_call: -; clone_size: -; j_call: TRBJ2-7; cdr3_aa: CASSSGGENPREQYF; cdr3_nt: TGTGCCAGCAGCTCGGGCGGGGAGAACCCTAGGGAGCAGTACTTC
v_call: TRBV2; d_call: -; clone_size: -; j_call: TRBJ2-5; cdr3_aa: CASSGQRQETQYF; cdr3_nt: TGTGCCAGCAGCGGACAGAGGCAAGAGACCCAGTACTTC
v_call: TRBV10-3; d_call: TRBD2; clone_size: -; j_call: TRBJ2-3; cdr3_aa: CATLRLAGAWDTQYF; cdr3_nt: TGTGCCACGCTAAGACTAGCGGGAGCGTGGGATACGCAGTATTTT
v_call: TRBV6-5; d_call: -; clone_size: few; j_call: TRBJ1-1; cdr3_aa: CASSYSAGANTEAFF; cdr3_nt: TGTGCCAGCAGTTACTCGGCAGGCGCTAACACTGAAGCTTTCTTT
v_call: TRBV6-1; d_call: TRBD1; clone_size: once; j_call: TRBJ2-3; cdr3_aa: CASSFDRDTDTQYF; cdr3_nt: TGTGCCAGCAGTTTTGACAGGGACACAGATACGCAGTATTTT
v_call: TRBV18; d_call: -; clone_size: once; j_call: TRBJ1-4; cdr3_aa: CASSPFTSGATNEKLFF; cdr3_nt: TGTGCCAGCTCACCCTTCACGTCAGGAGCAACTAATGAAAAACTGTTTTTT
v_call: TRBV14; d_call: -; clone_size: -; j_call: TRBJ2-7; cdr3_aa: CASSQFTDQYEQYF; cdr3_nt: TGTGCCAGCAGCCAATTCACCGACCAATACGAGCAGTACTTC
v_call: TRBV4-1; d_call: TRBD1; clone_size: -; j_call: TRBJ1-3; cdr3_aa: CASSQDRLPGGPVTGNTIYF; cdr3_nt: TGCGCCAGCAGCCAAGATCGTCTGCCAGGGGGCCCGGTTACTGGAAACACCATATATTTT
v_call: TRBV4-1; d_call: -; clone_size: -; j_call: TRBJ2-3; cdr3_aa: CASSQDPASTDTQYF; cdr3_nt: TGCGCCAGCAGCCAAGACCCAGCTAGCACAGATACGCAGTATTTT
v_call: TRBV5-1; d_call: TRBD1; clone_size: -; j_call: TRBJ2-2; cdr3_aa: CASSFDRASNTGELFF; cdr3_nt: TGCGCCAGCAGCTTCGACAGGGCTTCGAACACCGGGGAGCTGTTTTTT
v_call: TRBV2; d_call: TRBD2; clone_size: -; j_call: TRBJ2-1; cdr3_aa: CASSDLLAGVDEQFF; cdr3_nt: TGTGCCAGCAGTGACTTACTAGCGGGAGTGGATGAGCAGTTCTTC
v_call: TRBV5-1; d_call: TRBD1; clone_size: -; j_call: TRBJ2-5; cdr3_aa: CASSLTGQGAMETQYF; cdr3_nt: TGCGCCAGCAGCTTGACCGGACAGGGGGCAATGGAGACCCAGTACTTC
v_call: TRBV5-1; d_call: -; clone_size: -; j_call: TRBJ2-1; cdr3_aa: CASSLEQSYNEQFF; cdr3_nt: TGCGCCAGCAGCTTGGAACAGTCCTACAATGAGCAGTTCTTC
v_call: TRBV10-3; d_call: -; clone_size: -; j_call: TRBJ1-1; cdr3_aa: CAVTRDFSEAFF; cdr3_nt: TGTGCCGTGACTCGGGACTTCTCTGAAGCTTTCTTT
v_call: TRBV10-1; d_call: -; clone_size: -; j_call: TRBJ1-4; cdr3_aa: CASSESGSDEKLFF; cdr3_nt: TGCGCCAGCAGTGAGTCGGGAAGTGATGAAAAACTGTTTTTT
v_call: TRBV6-1; d_call: -; clone_size: -; j_call: TRBJ2-7; cdr3_aa: CASRRDFYEQYF; cdr3_nt: TGTGCCAGCCGCCGGGACTTCTACGAGCAGTACTTC
v_call: TRBV28; d_call: -; clone_size: -; j_call: TRBJ1-2; cdr3_aa: CASSPRGEGYGYTF; cdr3_nt: TGTGCCAGCAGTCCCCGAGGGGAGGGGTATGGCTACACCTTC
v_call: TRBV7-8; d_call: -; clone_size: -; j_call: TRBJ1-2; cdr3_aa: CASSTAQGYYGYTF; cdr3_nt: TGTGCCAGCAGCACCGCACAGGGATACTATGGCTACACCTTC
v_call: TRBV7-2; d_call: -; clone_size: once; j_call: TRBJ1-3; cdr3_aa: CASSTLSGVGRSTIYF; cdr3_nt: TGTGCCAGCAGCACGCTTAGTGGGGTCGGCAGGTCAACCATATATTTT
v_call: TRBV29-1; d_call: -; clone_size: -; j_call: TRBJ1-3; cdr3_aa: CSFLGDSGNTIYF; cdr3_nt: TGCAGCTTTCTGGGGGACTCTGGAAACACCATATATTTT
v_call: TRBV7-9; d_call: -; clone_size: few; j_call: TRBJ2-1; cdr3_aa: CASSLWADDEQFF; cdr3_nt: TGTGCCAGCAGCTTATGGGCAGACGATGAGCAGTTCTTC
v_call: TRBV5-6; d_call: -; clone_size: few; j_call: TRBJ1-1; cdr3_aa: CASSLGAAEAFF; cdr3_nt: TGTGCCAGCAGCTTGGGCGCGGCTGAAGCTTTCTTT
v_call: TRBV5-1; d_call: -; clone_size: -; j_call: TRBJ1-1; cdr3_aa: CASSSGQPNTEAFF; cdr3_nt: TGCGCCAGCAGCTCTGGACAGCCGAACACTGAAGCTTTCTTT
v_call: TRBV5-4; d_call: TRBD1; clone_size: -; j_call: TRBJ1-2; cdr3_aa: CASSSLTGTDYGYTF; cdr3_nt: TGTGCCAGCAGCTCCTTGACAGGGACCGACTATGGCTACACCTTC
v_call: TRBV6-5; d_call: TRBD1; clone_size: -; j_call: TRBJ1-4; cdr3_aa: CASSRWTGGDEKLFF; cdr3_nt: TGTGCCAGCAGCCGATGGACAGGGGGAGATGAAAAACTGTTTTTT
v_call: TRBV7-2; d_call: -; clone_size: few; j_call: TRBJ1-2; cdr3_aa: CASRDRGGYGYTF; cdr3_nt: TGTGCCAGCAGGGACCGCGGGGGGTATGGCTACACCTTC
v_call: TRBV27; d_call: -; clone_size: -; j_call: TRBJ2-7; cdr3_aa: CASTDRQIGEQYF; cdr3_nt: TGTGCCAGCACCGATCGACAGATCGGCGAGCAGTACTTC
v_call: TRBV4-1; d_call: -; clone_size: -; j_call: TRBJ1-4; cdr3_aa: CASSQDIRARELFF; cdr3_nt: TGCGCCAGCAGCCAAGACATCAGGGCTCGGGAACTGTTTTTT
v_call: TRBV7-3; d_call: TRBD2; clone_size: once; j_call: TRBJ2-1; cdr3_aa: CASSSRESSYNEQFF; cdr3_nt: TGTGCCAGCAGCTCGCGGGAGAGCTCCTACAATGAGCAGTTCTTC
v_call: TRBV5-1; d_call: -; clone_size: -; j_call: TRBJ1-4; cdr3_aa: CASSLVGPTTNEKLFF; cdr3_nt: TGCGCCAGCAGCTTGGTCGGACCGACAACTAATGAAAAACTGTTTTTT